The TCR beta chain described here comes from a study of blood T cell repertoires in COVID-19. This CDR3 is built from 17 residues. The trim removed 6 bases at V and 5 bases at J, leaving 17 bases unmatched. Germline V gene lookup returns CDR1 WSHSY and CDR2 SAAADI. In the authors' workflow: Researchers report that nucleated cell counts were estimated from reference gene primer amplification. Measured with immunoSEQ multiplex PCR; TCRdb has only the in-frame clones, and not every one. That table supplies the V and J calls and clone size; D and trimming were determined from the DNA. Here the sample spans a few hundred thousand clones, 85% to 90% being singletons.

The source is a woman aged 35 to 49 who had recovered from COVID-19. Sequencing input: peripheral blood. The chain recombines TRBV10-2 with TRBJ1-1; TRBD1 agrees at 8 bases. This CDR3 is CASRRVPRGPGETEAFF. As DNA, the CDR3 is TGCGCCAGCAGGCGTGTACCCAGGGGGCCCGGGGAGACTGAAGCTTTCTTT.